The clone carrying this T cell receptor beta chain was recorded once. Its antigen is as yet unknown. Samples were taken at baseline and on day 1 of cycles 4 and 7. The sample originates from a study of OX40 agonist ivuxolimab in advanced cancers. Study in general: Partial responses occurred in three patients (one hepatocellular carcinoma, two cutaneous melanoma).

Looked up from germline, CDR1 is MNHNY and CDR2 is SVGAGI (reference sequence). V lost 2 bases to trimming and J lost 4 bases, with 3 bases between them. There are 11 residues in the CDR3. Repertoires were generated with immunoSEQ multiplex PCR, while TCRdb's copy carries only in-frame clones and drops some. The table shows over 15,000 clones, with about 81% occurring only once. Study-level findings and limits: Patients with a partial response at 0.1-3.0 mg/kg had among the lowest clonal expansion.

The sequences come from CD4+ or CD8+ T cells sorted from blood, collected in a trial of the OX40 agonist ivuxolimab. The chain is built from TRBV6-6 and TRBJ2-7, with D uncertain. This sequence originates from an adult with an advanced solid tumor such as melanoma, head and neck, liver or kidney cancer. CDR3 in DNA: TGTGCCAGCAGTTACCAGTACGAGCAGTACTTC. The encoded protein is CASSYQYEQYF.